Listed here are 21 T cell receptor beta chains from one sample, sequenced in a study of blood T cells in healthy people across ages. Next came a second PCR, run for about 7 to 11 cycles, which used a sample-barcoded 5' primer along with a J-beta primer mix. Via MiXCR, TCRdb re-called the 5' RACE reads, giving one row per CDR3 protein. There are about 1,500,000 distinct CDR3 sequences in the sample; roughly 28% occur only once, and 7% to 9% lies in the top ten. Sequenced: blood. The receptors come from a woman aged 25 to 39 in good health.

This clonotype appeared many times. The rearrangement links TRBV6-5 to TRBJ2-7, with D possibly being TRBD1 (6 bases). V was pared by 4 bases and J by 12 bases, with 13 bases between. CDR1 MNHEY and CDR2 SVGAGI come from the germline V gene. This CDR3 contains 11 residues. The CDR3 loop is CASSSRDTWYF. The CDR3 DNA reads TGTGCCAGCAGTTCACGGGACACCTGGTACTTC.

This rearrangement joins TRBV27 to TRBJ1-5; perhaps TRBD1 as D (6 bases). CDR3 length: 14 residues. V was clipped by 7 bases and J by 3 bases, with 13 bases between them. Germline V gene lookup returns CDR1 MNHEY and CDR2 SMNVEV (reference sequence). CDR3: CASKLQGLNQPQHF. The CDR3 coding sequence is TGTGCCAGCAAGCTACAGGGTCTCAATCAGCCCCAGCATTTT.

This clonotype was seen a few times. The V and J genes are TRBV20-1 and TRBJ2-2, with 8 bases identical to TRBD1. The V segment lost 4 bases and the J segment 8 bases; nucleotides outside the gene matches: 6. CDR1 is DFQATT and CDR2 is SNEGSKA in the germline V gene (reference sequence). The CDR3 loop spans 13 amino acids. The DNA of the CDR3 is TGCAGTGCTACCCGGACAGGGTGGGGGGAGCTGTTTTTT. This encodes CSATRTGWGELFF.

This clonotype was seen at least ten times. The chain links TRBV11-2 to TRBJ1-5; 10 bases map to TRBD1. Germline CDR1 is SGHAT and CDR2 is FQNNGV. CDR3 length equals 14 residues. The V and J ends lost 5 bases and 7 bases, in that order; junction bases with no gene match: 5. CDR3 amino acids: CASSRGQGSQPQHF. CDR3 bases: TGTGCCAGCAGCCGGGGACAGGGGTCGCAGCCCCAGCATTTT.

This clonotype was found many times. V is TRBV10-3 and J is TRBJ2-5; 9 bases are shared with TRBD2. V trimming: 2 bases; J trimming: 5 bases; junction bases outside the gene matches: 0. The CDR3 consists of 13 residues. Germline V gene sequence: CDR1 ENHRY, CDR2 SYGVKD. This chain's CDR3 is CAISEAGGETQYF. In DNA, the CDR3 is TGTGCCATCAGTGAGGCGGGGGGGGAGACCCAGTACTTC.

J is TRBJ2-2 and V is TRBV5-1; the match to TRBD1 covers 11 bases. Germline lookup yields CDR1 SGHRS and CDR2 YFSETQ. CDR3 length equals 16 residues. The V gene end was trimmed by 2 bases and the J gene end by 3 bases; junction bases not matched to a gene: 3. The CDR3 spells CASSFGQGAYTGELFF. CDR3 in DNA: TGCGCCAGCAGCTTCGGACAGGGGGCTTACACCGGGGAGCTGTTTTTT.

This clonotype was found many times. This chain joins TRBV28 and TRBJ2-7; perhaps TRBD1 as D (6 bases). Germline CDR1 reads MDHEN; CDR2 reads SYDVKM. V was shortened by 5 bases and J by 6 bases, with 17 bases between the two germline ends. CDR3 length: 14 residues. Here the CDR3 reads CASSITSDSSEQYF. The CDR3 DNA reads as TGTGCCAGCAGTATAACGTCGGACAGTTCCGAGCAGTACTTC.

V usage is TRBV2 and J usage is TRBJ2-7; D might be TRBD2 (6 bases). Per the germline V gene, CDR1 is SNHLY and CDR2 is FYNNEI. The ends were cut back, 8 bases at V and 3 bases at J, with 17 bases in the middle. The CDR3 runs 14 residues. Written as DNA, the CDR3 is TGTGCCAGCGTTAGCGGCTCCCCCCTCTACGAGCAGTACTTC. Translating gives CASVSGSPLYEQYF.

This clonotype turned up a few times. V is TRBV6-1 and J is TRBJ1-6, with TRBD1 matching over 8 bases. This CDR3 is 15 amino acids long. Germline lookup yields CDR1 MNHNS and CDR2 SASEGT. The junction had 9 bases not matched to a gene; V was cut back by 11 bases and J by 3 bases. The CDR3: CAGGTGWDYNSPLHF. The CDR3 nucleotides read TGTGCCGGAGGGACAGGCTGGGACTATAATTCACCCCTCCACTTT.

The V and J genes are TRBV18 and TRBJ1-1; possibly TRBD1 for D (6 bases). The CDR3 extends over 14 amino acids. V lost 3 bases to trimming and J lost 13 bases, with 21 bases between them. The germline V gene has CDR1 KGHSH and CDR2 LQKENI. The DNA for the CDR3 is TGTGCCAGCTCACCGACAGGTTCCGGAGTGAAGGATTTCTTT. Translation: CASSPTGSGVKDFF.

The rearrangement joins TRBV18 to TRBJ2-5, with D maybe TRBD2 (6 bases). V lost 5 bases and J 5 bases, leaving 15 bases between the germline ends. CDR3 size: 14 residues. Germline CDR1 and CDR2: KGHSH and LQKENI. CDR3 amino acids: CASSSLGGTETQYF. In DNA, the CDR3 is TGTGCCAGCTCATCACTAGGAGGGACGGAGACCCAGTACTTC. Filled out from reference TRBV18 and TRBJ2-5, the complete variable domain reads NAGVMQNPRHLVRRRGQEARLRCSPMKGHSHVYWYRQLPEEGLKFMVYLQKENIIDESGMPKERFSAEFPKEGPSILRIQQVVRGDSAAYFCASSSLGGTETQYFGPGTRLLVL.

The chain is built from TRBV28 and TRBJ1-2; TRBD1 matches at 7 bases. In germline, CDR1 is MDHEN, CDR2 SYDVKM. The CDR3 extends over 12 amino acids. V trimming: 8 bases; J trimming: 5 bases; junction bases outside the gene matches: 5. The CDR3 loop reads CASGGGGYGYTF. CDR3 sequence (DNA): TGTGCCAGCGGAGGGGGCGGATATGGCTACACCTTC.

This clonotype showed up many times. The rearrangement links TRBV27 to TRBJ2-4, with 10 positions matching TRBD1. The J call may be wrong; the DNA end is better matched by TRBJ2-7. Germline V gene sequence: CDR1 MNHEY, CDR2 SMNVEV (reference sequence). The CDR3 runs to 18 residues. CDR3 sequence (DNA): TGTGCCAGCAGTTTCCCCGAGACAGGGGGCGAGGAAGCATACGAGCAGTACTTC. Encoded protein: CASSFPETGGEEAYEQYF.

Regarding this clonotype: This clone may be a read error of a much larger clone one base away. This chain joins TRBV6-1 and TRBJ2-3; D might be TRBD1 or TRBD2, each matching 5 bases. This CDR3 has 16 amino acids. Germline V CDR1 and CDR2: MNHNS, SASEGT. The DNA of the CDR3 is TGTGCCAGCAGGAATAACCGGGACCCGTCCACAGATGCGCAGTATTTT. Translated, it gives CASRNNRDPSTDAQYF.

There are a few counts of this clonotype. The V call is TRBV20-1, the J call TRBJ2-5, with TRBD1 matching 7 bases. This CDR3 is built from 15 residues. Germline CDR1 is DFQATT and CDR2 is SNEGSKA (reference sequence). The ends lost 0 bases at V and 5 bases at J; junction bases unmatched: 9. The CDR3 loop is CSARDSNRGEETQYF. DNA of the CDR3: TGCAGTGCTAGAGATTCGAACAGGGGAGAGGAGACCCAGTACTTC.

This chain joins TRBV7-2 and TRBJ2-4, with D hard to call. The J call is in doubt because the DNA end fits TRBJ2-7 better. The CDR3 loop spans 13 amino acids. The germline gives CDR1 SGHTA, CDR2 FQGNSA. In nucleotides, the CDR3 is TGTGCCAGCGGCCCCGTTCCGGAAACCGAGCAGTACTTC. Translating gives CASGPVPETEQYF.

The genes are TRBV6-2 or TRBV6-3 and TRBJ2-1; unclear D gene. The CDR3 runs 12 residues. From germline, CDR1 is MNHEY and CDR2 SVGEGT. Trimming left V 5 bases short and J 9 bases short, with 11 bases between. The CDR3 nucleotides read TGTGCCAGCAGTACTTCTTTGCGTGAGCAGTTCTTC. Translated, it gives CASSTSLREQFF.

The CDR3 protein is CASSHVPGGSNQPQHF. In nucleotides, the CDR3 is TGTGCCAGCAGTCACGTCCCGGGAGGGAGCAATCAGCCCCAGCATTTT. The chain is built from TRBV6-2 or TRBV6-3 and TRBJ1-5; no reliable D call. The CDR3 covers 16 residues. The germline gives CDR1 MNHEY, CDR2 SVGEGT. The ends were cut back, 5 bases at V and 1 base at J, with 15 bases in the middle.

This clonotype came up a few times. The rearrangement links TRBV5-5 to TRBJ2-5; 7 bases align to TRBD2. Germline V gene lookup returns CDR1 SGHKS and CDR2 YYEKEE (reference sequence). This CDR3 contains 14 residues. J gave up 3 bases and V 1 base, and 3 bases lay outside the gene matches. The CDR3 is CASSLSAGEETQYF. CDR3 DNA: TGTGCCAGCAGCTTGAGTGCGGGGGAAGAGACCCAGTACTTC.

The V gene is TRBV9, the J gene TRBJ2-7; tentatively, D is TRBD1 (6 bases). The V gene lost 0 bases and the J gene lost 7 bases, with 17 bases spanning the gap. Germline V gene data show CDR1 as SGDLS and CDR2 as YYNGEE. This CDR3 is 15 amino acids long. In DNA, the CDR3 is TGTGCCAGCAGCGTAGGGGGGCTGCCCTACAATGAGCAGTACTTC. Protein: CASSVGGLPYNEQYF.

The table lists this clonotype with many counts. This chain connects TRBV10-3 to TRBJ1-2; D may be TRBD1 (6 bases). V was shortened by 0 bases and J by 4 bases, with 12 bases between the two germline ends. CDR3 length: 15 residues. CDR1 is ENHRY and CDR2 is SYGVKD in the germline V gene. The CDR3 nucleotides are TGTGCCATCAGTGAGTCGGGGGGCGCCGGCTATGGCTACACCTTC. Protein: CAISESGGAGYGYTF.